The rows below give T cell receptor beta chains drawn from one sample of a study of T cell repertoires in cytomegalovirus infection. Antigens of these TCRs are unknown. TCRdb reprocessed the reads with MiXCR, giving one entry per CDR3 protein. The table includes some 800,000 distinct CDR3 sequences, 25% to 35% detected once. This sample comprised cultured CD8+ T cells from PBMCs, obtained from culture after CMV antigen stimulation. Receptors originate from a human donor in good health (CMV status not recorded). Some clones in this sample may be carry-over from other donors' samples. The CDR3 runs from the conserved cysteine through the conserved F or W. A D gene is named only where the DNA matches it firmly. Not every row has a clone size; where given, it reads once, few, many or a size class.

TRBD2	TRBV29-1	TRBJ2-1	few	TGCAGCGTCCGGACTAGCGGGGGGGCGGACAATGAGCAGTTCTTC	CSVRTSGGADNEQFF
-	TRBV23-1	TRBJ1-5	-	TGCGCCAGCAGTCGACCACAGGTGATTGTGGATCAGCCCCAGCATTTT	CASSRPQVIVDQPQHF
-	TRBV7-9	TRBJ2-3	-	TGTGCCAGCAGCTGGGACACTTCTAGCACAGATACGCAGTATTTT	CASSWDTSSTDTQYF
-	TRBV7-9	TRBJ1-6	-	TGTGCCAGCAGCTTAGCCATCGGGGTTCGTTCACCCCTCCACTTT	CASSLAIGVRSPLHF
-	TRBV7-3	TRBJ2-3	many	TGTGCCAGCAGCCCCACAGGGATATCCACAGATACGCAGTATTTT	CASSPTGISTDTQYF
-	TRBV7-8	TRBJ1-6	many	TGTGCCAGCAGCCCCCTGGACTTATTCTCACCCCTCCACTTT	CASSPLDLFSPLHF
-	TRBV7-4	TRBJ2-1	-	TGTGCCAGCAGCCCCCGGACAGTCTCCTACAATGAGCAGTTCTTC	CASSPRTVSYNEQFF
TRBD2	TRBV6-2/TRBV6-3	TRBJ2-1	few	TGTGCCAGCAGTTACGAGACTAGCGGGCTTCGTTACAATGAGCAGTTCTTC	CASSYETSGLRYNEQFF
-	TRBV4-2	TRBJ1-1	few	TGTGCCAGCAGCCGGCAAAGTGGGAGGACTGAAGCTTTCTTT	CASSRQSGRTEAFF
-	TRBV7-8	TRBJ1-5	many	TGTGCCAGCAGCTTCGGGACATTTGATAGCAATCAGCCCCAGCATTTT	CASSFGTFDSNQPQHF
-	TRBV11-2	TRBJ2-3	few	TGTGCCAGGGGTCGGTATGGGAGAAGCACAGATACGCAGTATTTT	CARGRYGRSTDTQYF